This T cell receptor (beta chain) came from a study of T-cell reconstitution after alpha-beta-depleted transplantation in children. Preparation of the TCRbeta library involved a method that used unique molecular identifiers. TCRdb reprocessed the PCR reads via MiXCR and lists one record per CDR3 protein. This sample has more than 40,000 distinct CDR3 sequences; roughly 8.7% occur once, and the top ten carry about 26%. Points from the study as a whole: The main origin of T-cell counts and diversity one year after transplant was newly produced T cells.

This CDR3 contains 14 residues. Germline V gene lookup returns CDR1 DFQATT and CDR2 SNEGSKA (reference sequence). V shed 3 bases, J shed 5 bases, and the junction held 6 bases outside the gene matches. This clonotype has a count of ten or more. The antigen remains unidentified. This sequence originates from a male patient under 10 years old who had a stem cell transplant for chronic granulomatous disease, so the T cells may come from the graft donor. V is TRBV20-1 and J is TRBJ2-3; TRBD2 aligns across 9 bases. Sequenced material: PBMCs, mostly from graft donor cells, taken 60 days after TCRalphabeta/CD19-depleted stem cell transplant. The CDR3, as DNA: TGCAGTGCTAGGCCGGGACTAGCAGGAGATACGCAGTATTTT. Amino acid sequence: CSARPGLAGDTQYF.